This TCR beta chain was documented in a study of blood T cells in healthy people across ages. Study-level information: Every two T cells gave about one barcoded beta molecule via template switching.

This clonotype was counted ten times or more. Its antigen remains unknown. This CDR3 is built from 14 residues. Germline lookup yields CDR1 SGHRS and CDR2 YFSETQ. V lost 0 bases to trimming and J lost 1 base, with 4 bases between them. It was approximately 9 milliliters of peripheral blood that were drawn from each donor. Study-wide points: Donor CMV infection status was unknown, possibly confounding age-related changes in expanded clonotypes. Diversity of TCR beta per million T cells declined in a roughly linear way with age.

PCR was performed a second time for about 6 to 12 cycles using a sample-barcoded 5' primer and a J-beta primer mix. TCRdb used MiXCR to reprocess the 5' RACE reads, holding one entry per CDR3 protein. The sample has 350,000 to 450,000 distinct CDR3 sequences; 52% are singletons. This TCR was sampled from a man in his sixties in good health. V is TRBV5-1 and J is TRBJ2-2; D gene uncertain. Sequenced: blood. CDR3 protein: CASSLARNTGELFF. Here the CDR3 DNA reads TGCGCCAGCAGCTTGGCCAGGAACACCGGGGAGCTGTTTTTT.